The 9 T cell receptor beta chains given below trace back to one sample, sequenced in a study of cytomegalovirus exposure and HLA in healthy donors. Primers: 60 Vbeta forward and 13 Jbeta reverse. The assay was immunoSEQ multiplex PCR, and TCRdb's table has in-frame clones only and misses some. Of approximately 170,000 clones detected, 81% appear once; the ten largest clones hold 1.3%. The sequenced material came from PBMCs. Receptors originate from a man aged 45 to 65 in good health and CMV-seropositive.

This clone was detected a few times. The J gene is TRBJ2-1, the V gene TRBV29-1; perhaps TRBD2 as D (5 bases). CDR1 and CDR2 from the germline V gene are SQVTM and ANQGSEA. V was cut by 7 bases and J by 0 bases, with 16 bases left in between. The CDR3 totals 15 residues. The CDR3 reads CSAGLRLSSYNEQFF. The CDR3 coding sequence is TGCAGCGCCGGACTTCGCCTGAGCTCCTACAATGAGCAGTTCTTC.

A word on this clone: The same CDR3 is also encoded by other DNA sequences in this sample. Here the CDR3 DNA reads TGCAGCGTTAACGGGGGAGGTGGCTACACCTTC. It encodes CSVNGGGGYTF. The V and J genes are TRBV29-1 and TRBJ1-2; D is possibly TRBD1 (5 bases). Trimming cost V 5 bases and J 7 bases, with 11 bases left between them. Germline V gene data show CDR1 as SQVTM and CDR2 as ANQGSEA. The CDR3 is 11 amino acids.

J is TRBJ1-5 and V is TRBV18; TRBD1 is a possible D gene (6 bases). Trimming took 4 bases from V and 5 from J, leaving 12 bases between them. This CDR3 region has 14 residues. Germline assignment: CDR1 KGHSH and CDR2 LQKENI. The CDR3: CASSRGGRDQPQHF. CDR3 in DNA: TGTGCCAGCTCACGGGGGGGCCGCGATCAGCCCCAGCATTTT.

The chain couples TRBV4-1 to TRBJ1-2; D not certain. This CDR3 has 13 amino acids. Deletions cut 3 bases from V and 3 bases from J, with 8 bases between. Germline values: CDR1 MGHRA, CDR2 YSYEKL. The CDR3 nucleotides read TGCGCCAGCAGCCACTCCGGGGACTATGGCTACACCTTC. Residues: CASSHSGDYGYTF.

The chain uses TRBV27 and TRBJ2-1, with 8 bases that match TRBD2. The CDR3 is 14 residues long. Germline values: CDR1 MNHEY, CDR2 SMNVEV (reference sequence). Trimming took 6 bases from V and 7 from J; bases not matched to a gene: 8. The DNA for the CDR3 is TGTGCCAGCAGAGAAGCGGGAGTAGGTAATGAGCAGTTCTTC. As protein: CASREAGVGNEQFF.

The CDR3 bases are TGTGCCAGCAACGTGGACAGAGCGAACACCGGGGAGCTGTTTTTT. Translated: CASNVDRANTGELFF. This chain links TRBV11-2 with TRBJ2-2; a weak D match, TRBD1 (6 bases). This CDR3 is 15 amino acids long. The V and J ends lost 7 bases and 0 bases respectively, with 12 bases between them. Germline assignment: CDR1 SGHAT and CDR2 FQNNGV.

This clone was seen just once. In DNA form, the CDR3 reads TGCGCCAGCAGCCTTACTAGATCGTGGCAAGAGACCCAGTACTTC. It yields the protein CASSLTRSWQETQYF. J is TRBJ2-5 and V is TRBV5-1, with D possibly being TRBD2 (5 bases). V lost 4 bases to trimming and J lost 2 bases, with 15 bases between them. This CDR3 spans 15 amino acids. The V gene's germline CDR1 is SGHRS and CDR2 YFSETQ.

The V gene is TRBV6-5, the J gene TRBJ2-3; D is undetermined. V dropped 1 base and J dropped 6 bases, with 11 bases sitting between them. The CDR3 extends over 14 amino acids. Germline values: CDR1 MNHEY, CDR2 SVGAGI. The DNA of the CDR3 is TGTGCCAGCAGTTACTTCCCGAGGCGGGATACGCAGTATTTT. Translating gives CASSYFPRRDTQYF.

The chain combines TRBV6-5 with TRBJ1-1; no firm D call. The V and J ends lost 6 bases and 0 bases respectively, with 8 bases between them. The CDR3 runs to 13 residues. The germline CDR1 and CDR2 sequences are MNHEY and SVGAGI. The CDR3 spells CASSRTMNTEAFF. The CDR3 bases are TGTGCCAGCAGCCGGACTATGAACACTGAAGCTTTCTTT.